The sequence of this T cell receptor beta chain was determined in a study of CD8+ T cells in alopecia areata. On the study more broadly: Among treated patients, oral tofacitinib was administered at 5 to 10 mg twice daily. Tofacitinib administration persisted for 6 to 18 months, succeeded by 6 months off drug. Broader study findings: Normal skin contains resident alphabeta T cells, and these are also sequenced in scalp samples.

Extracted RNA was reverse transcribed, and the resulting cDNA served as sequencing template. Some clones are missing from TCRdb's copy, which holds only in-frame ones; the method was immunoSEQ multiplex PCR. The repertoire includes more than 200,000 clones, 67% of them detected once, and more than 0.95% sits in the top ten. Note on this clone: Its antigen is still unknown.

In germline, CDR1 is SGDLS, CDR2 YYNGEE. The CDR3 spans 19 residues. V dropped 0 bases and J dropped 0; count of bases not matched to a gene: 8. Sequencing used CD4+ T cells sorted from blood, obtained at week 0. The chain has TRBV9 and TRBJ2-2; 10 bases fit TRBD2. The clonotype was recovered from a human donor with alopecia areata. CDR3: CASSVGFPGLATNTGELFF. CDR3 nucleotide sequence: TGTGCCAGCAGCGTAGGGTTCCCGGGACTAGCGACGAACACCGGGGAGCTGTTTTTT.